Following are 8 T cell receptor beta chains from one sample sequenced in a study of Graves' ophthalmopathy and Graves' hyperthyroidism. The study amplified TCR beta CDR3 regions using RNA transcripts. The first-round RT-PCR employed HTBI primers together with the Qiagen OneStep RT-PCR kit. A multiplex PCR was then performed as the second round. TCRdb analysed the multiplex PCR reads with MiXCR anew, one entry per CDR3 protein. The table has over a million distinct CDR3 sequences, 36% seen once. Sequences were obtained from peripheral blood or thyroid tissue (not recorded which). These receptors all come from an adult man with Graves' hyperthyroidism.

The chain recombines TRBV12-3 or TRBV12-4 with TRBJ1-5; possibly TRBD1 for D (6 bases). The CDR3 length is 14 residues. V dropped 5 bases and J dropped 5 bases, with 13 bases sitting between them. The CDR3 loop is CASSKLGGDQPQHF. In DNA form, the CDR3 reads TGTGCCAGCAGTAAGTTGGGGGGCGATCAGCCCCAGCATTTT.

The genes are TRBV29-1 and TRBJ1-1, with D possibly matching TRBD1 (6 bases). V lost 6 bases, J lost 4 bases, and 9 bases lay in between. This CDR3 is 11 amino acids long. CDR1 is SQVTM, CDR2 ANQGSEA, per germline. The CDR3 sequence: CSVTRGTEAFF. CDR3 nucleotides: TGCAGCGTCACCAGGGGCACTGAAGCTTTCTTT.

This clonotype was seen at least ten times. The chain recombines TRBV7-9 with TRBJ2-7, with TRBD1 identical over 7 bases. The CDR3 consists of 15 residues. CDR1 and CDR2 (germline): SEHNR, FQNEAQ (reference sequence). Trimming took 5 bases from V and 0 from J; bases not matched to a gene: 7. CDR3 sequence reads: CASSPRGRPSYEQYF. The CDR3 DNA sequence: TGTGCCAGCAGCCCAAGGGGGCGCCCCTCCTACGAGCAGTACTTC. The full variable domain, in which reference TRBV7-9 and TRBJ2-7 provide the parts outside the CDR3, is DTGVSQNPRHKITKRGQNVTFRCDPISEHNRLYWYRQTLGQGPEFLTYFQNEAQLEKSRLLSDRFSAERPKGSFSTLEIQRTEQGDSAMYLCASSPRGRPSYEQYFGPGTRLTVT.

Only a few counts were recorded for this clonotype. The chain joins TRBV7-3 to TRBJ2-5; the match to TRBD1 covers 8 bases. J was trimmed by 4 bases and V by 1 base; bases with no gene match: 8. The CDR3 length is 16 residues. Per germline, CDR1 SGHTA and CDR2 FQGTGA. The CDR3 coding sequence is TGTGCCAGCAGCTTAAGAGGACAGGGCCCCCGAGAGACCCAGTACTTC. Encoded protein: CASSLRGQGPRETQYF.

This clonotype was counted at least ten times. This chain links TRBV10-3 with TRBJ2-7; D is unclear. Looked up from germline, CDR1 is ENHRY and CDR2 is SYGVKD. This CDR3 has 13 amino acids. V was trimmed by 2 bases and J by 2 bases, leaving 7 bases between them. CDR3 amino acids: CAISEDTPYEQYF. The CDR3 coding sequence is TGTGCCATCAGTGAGGACACCCCCTACGAGCAGTACTTC.

This clonotype was observed at least ten times. The rearrangement joins TRBV2 to TRBJ2-7; D gene uncertain. The CDR3 totals 14 residues. Germline CDR1 SNHLY, CDR2 FYNNEI. The ends were cut back, 6 bases at V and 2 bases at J, with 14 bases in the middle. CDR3 in DNA: TGTGCCAGCAGCCTTTTTAACCGACCCTACGAGCAGTACTTC. It specifies CASSLFNRPYEQYF.

This clonotype was recorded at least ten times. The chain links TRBV5-1 to TRBJ2-7; D call uncertain. From germline, CDR1 is SGHRS and CDR2 YFSETQ. The CDR3 consists of 13 residues. Trimming removed 4 bases from V and 3 bases from J, with 11 bases in between. CDR3 region: CASSPDAGYEQYF. The CDR3 DNA sequence: TGCGCCAGCAGCCCCGACGCCGGCTACGAGCAGTACTTC.

This chain connects TRBV6-5 to TRBJ2-5, with a possible D match to TRBD1 (6 bases). Per germline, CDR1 MNHEY and CDR2 SVGAGI. The germline V and J ends were trimmed by 2 bases and 5 bases, with 12 bases remaining between them. This CDR3 is built from 14 residues. The CDR3 is CASSYGTPIETQYF. The DNA for the CDR3 is TGTGCCAGCAGTTACGGGACACCCATTGAGACCCAGTACTTC.